This TCR beta chain was obtained from a study of T cell responses to AZD1222 COVID-19 vaccine. Of note for this clone: As yet, its antigen is unknown.

Study-wide results and limits: The reported proportion of spike-specific TCRs targeting unmutated variant regions was nearly half.

Sequenced by immunoSEQ multiplex PCR; TCRdb stores in-frame clones only, minus some. Here the sample spans about 110,000 clones, 92% being singletons. The CDR3 consists of 16 residues. Trimming stripped 4 bases from V and 3 bases from J, with 19 bases between. From germline, CDR1 is SGHNT and CDR2 YYREEE (reference sequence). The chain recombines TRBV5-4 with TRBJ1-2; D might be TRBD1 (6 bases). The sequencing here drew on peripheral blood, taken 28 days after the second AZD1222 dose. This sequence was found in an adult who received the AZD1222 COVID-19 vaccine. The chain's CDR3 is CASSPVSGGQDYGYTF. The CDR3 nucleotides read TGTGCCAGCAGCCCGGTGTCGGGGGGGCAGGACTATGGCTACACCTTC.